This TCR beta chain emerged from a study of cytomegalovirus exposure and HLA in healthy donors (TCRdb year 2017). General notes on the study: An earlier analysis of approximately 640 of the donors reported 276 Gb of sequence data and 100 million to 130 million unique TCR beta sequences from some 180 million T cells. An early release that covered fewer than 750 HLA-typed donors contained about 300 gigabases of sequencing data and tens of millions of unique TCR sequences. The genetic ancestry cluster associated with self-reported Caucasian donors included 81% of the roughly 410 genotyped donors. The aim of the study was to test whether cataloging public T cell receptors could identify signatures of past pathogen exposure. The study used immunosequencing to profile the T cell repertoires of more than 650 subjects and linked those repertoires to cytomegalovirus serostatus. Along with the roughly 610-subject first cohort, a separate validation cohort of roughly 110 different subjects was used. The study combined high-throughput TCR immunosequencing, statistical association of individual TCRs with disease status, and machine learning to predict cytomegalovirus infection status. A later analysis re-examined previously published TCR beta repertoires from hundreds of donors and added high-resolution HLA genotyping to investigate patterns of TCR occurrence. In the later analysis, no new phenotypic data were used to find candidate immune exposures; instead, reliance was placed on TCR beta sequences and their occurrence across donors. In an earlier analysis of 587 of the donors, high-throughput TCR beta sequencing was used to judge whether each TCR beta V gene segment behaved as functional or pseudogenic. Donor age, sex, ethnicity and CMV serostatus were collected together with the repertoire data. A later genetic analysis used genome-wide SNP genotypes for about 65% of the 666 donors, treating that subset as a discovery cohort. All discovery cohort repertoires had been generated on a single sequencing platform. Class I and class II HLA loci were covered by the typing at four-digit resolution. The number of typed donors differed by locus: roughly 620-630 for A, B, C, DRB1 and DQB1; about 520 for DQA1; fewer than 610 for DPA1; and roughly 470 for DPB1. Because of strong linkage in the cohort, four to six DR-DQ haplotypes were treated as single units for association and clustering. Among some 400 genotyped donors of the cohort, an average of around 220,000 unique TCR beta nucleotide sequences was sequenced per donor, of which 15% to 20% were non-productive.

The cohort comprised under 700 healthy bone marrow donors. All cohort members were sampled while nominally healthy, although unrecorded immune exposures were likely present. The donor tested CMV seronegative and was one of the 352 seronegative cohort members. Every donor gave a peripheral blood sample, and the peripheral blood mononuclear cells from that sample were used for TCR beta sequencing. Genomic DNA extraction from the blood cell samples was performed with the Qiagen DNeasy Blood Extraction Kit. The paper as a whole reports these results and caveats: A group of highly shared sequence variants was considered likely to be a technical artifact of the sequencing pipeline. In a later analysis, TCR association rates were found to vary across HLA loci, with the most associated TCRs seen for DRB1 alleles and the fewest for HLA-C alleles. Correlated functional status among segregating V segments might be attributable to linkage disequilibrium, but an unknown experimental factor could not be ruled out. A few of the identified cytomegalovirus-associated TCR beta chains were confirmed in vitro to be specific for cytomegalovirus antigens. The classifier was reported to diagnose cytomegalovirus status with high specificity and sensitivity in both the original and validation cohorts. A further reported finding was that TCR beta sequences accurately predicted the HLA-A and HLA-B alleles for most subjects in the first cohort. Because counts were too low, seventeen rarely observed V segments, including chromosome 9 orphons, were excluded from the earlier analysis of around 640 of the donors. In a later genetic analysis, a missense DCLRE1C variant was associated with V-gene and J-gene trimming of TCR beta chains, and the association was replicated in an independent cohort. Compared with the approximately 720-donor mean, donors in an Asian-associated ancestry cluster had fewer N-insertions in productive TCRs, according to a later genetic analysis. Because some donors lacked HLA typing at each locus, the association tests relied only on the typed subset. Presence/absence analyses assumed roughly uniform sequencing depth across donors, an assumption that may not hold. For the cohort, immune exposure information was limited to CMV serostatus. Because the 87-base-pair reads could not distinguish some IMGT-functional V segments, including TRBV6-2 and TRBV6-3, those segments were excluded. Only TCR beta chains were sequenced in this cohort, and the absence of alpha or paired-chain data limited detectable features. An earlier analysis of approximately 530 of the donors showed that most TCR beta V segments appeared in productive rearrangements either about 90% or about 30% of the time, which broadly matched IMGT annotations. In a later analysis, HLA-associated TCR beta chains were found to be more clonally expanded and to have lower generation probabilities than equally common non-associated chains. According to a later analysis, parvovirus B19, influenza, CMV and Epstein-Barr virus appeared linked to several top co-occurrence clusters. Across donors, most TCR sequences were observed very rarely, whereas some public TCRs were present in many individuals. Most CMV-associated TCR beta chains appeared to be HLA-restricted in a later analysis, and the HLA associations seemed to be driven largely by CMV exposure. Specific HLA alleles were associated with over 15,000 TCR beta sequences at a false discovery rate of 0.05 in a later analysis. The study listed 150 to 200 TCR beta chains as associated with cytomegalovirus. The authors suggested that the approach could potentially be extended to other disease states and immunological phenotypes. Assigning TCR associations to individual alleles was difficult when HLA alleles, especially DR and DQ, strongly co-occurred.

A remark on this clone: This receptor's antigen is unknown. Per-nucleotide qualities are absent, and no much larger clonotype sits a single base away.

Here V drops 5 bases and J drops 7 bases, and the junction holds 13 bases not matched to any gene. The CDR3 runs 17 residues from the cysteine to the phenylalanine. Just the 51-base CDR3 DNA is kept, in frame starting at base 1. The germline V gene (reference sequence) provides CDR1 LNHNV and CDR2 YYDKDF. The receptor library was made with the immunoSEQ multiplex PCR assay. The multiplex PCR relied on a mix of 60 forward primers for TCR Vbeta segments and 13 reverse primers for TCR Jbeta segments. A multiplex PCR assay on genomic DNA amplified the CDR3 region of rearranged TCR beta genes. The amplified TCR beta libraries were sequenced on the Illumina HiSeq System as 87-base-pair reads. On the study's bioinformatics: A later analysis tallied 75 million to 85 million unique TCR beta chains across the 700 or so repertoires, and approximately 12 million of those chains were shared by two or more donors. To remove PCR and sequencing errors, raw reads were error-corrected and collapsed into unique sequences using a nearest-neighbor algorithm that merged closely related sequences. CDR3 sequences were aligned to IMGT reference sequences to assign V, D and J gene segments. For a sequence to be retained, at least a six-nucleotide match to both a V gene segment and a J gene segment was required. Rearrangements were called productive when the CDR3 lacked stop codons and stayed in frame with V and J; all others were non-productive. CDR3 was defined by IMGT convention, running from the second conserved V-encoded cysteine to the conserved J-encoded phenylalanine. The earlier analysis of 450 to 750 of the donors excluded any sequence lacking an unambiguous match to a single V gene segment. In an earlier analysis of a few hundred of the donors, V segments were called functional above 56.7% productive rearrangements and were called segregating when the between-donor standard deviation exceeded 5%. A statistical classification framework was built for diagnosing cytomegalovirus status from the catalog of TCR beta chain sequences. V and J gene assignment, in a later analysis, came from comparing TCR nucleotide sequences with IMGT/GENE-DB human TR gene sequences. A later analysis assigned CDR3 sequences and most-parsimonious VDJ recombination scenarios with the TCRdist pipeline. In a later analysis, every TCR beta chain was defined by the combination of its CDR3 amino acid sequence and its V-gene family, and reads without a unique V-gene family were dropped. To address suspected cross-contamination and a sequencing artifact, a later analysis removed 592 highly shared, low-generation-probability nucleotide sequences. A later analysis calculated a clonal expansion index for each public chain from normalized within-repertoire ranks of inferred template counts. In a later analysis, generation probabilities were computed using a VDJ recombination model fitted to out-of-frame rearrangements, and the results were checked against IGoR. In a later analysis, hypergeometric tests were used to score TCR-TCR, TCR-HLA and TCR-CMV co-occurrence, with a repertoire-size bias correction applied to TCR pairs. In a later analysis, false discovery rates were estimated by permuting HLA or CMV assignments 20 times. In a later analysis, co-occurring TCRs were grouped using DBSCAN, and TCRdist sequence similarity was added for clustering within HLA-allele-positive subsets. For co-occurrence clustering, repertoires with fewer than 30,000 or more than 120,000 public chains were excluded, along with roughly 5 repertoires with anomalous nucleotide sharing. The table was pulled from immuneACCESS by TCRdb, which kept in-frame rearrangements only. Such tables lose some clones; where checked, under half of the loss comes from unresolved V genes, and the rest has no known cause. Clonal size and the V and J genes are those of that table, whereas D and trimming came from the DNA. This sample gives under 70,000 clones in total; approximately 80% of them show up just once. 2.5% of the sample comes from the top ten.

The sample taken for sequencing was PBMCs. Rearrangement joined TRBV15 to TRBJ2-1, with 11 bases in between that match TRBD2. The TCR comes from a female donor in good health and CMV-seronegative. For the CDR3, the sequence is CATSDEELAGEVNEQFF. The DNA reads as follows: TGTGCCACCAGCGACGAGGAACTAGCGGGAGAGGTAAATGAGCAGTTCTTC.